The rows below give T cell receptor beta chains drawn from one sample of a study of immune characterization of retroperitoneal liposarcoma. TCRdb re-called the PCR reads with MiXCR, one entry per CDR3 protein. The sample has 2,500 to 4,000 distinct CDR3 sequences, about 46% seen once; the top ten hold about two fifths. Sequences were obtained from tumor tissue. These receptors were collected from a male donor with retroperitoneal liposarcoma. Both conserved end residues are part of each CDR3. Each record gives: clone size, J gene, D gene, V gene, CDR3 DNA, CDR3 protein. A D gene is named only where the DNA matches it firmly. A row's size may be missing; if present it is once, few, many or a size class.

>few|TRBJ2-2|NA|TRBV7-8
TGTGCCAGCAGCTTAGTACAGGGCCCCGGGGAGCTGTTTTTT
CASSLVQGPGELFF
>NA|TRBJ2-5|TRBD2|TRBV12-3/TRBV12-4
TGTGCCAGCAGTTCTAGCGGGAGTGGGGAGACCCAGTACTTC
CASSSSGSGETQYF
>NA|TRBJ2-1|NA|TRBV7-2
TGTGCCAGCAGCTTAGTCAGTCCTTCCTACGAGCAGTTCTTC
CASSLVSPSYEQFF
>once|TRBJ2-7|NA|TRBV7-6
TGTGCCAGCAGCGAAGGGACTGCCGGGGGGCAGTACTTC
CASSEGTAGGQYF
>few|TRBJ2-1|NA|TRBV6-1
TGTGCCAGCTGGTCTAGCCTCCTTGGAGGATCCTACAATGAGCAGTTCTTC
CASWSSLLGGSYNEQFF
>few|TRBJ2-7|NA|TRBV5-6
TGTGCCAGCAGCTTGGAAGGATGGCGGGGCTCCTACGAGCAGTACTTC
CASSLEGWRGSYEQYF
>few|TRBJ2-2|TRBD2|TRBV7-6
TGTGCCAGCAGCTTTGATACTAGCGGGAGCCACGTCGACACCGGGGAGCTGTTTTTT
CASSFDTSGSHVDTGELFF
>once|TRBJ2-5|NA|TRBV27
TGTGCCAGCAGTCCTCTATCAGGACAGTGGGAAGAGACCCAGTACTTC
CASSPLSGQWEETQYF
>NA|TRBJ2-1|NA|TRBV6-2/TRBV6-3
TGTGCCAGCAGTGACAGCCAAGAGACCCAGTTCTTC
CASSDSQETQFF
>once|TRBJ2-1|TRBD2|TRBV3-1
TGTGCCAGCAGCCAAGGACTAGCGGCCAATGAGCAGTTCTTC
CASSQGLAANEQFF
>NA|TRBJ2-5|TRBD1|TRBV6-1
TGTGCCAGCAGTGAAGGACAGGGGTCATCAGAGACCCAGTACTTC
CASSEGQGSSETQYF
>NA|TRBJ2-1|TRBD2|TRBV6-1
TGTGCCAGCAGTGAATCGTTTCCGGGAGGACCCCACAATGAGCAGTTCTTC
CASSESFPGGPHNEQFF
>medium-sized|TRBJ2-7|NA|TRBV6-1
TGTGCCAGCAGTAAGGCACAGGGTGAGCAGTACTTC
CASSKAQGEQYF
>NA|TRBJ1-1|NA|TRBV12-3/TRBV12-4
TGTGCCAGCAGTTTGGAGATGAACACTGAAGCTTTCTTT
CASSLEMNTEAFF
>NA|TRBJ2-2|NA|TRBV11-2
TGTGCCAGCATTCCGGGGGCGTACACCGGGGAGCTGTTTTTT
CASIPGAYTGELFF
>many|TRBJ2-5|NA|TRBV7-2
TGTGCCAGCAGCTTAGATAGGGTAACAGGGTGGGTCCAGTACTTC
CASSLDRVTGWVQYF
>NA|TRBJ2-5|TRBD2|TRBV6-8
TGTGCCAGCGGGCGGGGGGCAGGCCAAGAGACCCAGTACTTC
CASGRGAGQETQYF
>NA|TRBJ2-7|TRBD2|TRBV27
TGTGCCAGCAGCCCTTGGACTAGCGGGGCGAGCAATGAGCAGTACTTC
CASSPWTSGASNEQYF
>few|TRBJ2-3|TRBD2|TRBV6-1
TGTGCCAGCAGTGAGACCGGGACTAGCGGTTCAGATACGCAGTATTTT
CASSETGTSGSDTQYF
>medium-sized|TRBJ2-7|NA|TRBV7-2
TGTGCCAGCAGACCCAACAGGGAAGGCGAGCAGTACTTC
CASRPNREGEQYF
>large|TRBJ2-3|NA|TRBV7-8
TGTGCCAGCAGCTTAGTGTATGCAGATACGCAGTATTTT
CASSLVYADTQYF
>NA|TRBJ1-1|NA|TRBV11-1
TGTGCCAGCAGCTTCGACAGATTGAACACTGAAGCTTTCTTT
CASSFDRLNTEAFF
>few|TRBJ2-1|TRBD2|TRBV7-6
TGTGCCAGCAGCTTAGGGGTTAGCGGGACATACAATGAGCAGTTCTTC
CASSLGVSGTYNEQFF
>NA|TRBJ2-1|TRBD2|TRBV6-5
TGTGCCAGCAGTTACTCCTCGGCGGGAGAGGTGCAGTTCTTC
CASSYSSAGEVQFF
>hyperexpanded|TRBJ2-1|TRBD1|TRBV11-3
TGTGCCAGCAGGTTAATGGGACAGCGGTACTTC
CASRLMGQRYF
>medium-sized|TRBJ1-4|NA|TRBV4-1
TGCGCCAGCAGCCAAGGGGAGGACAGAGCGCTGTTTTTT
CASSQGEDRALFF
>NA|TRBJ1-4|NA|TRBV6-1
TGTGCCAGCAGTGAAGTAGTCCAGGGGCAGGGAAAACTGTTTTTT
CASSEVVQGQGKLFF
>medium-sized|TRBJ2-2|NA|TRBV7-8
TGTGCCAGCAGCGGAAGGCGGGACGGGGAGCTGTTTTTT
CASSGRRDGELFF
>NA|TRBJ2-4|NA|TRBV11-3
TGTGCCAGCAGCCCGGTTTATTGCCCCTGGCTAGCCAAAAACATTCAGTACTTC
CASSPVYCPWLAKNIQYF
>NA|TRBJ2-6|NA|TRBV12-3/TRBV12-4
TGTGCCAGCAGTGTACCTGGGGCCAACGTCCTGACTTTC
CASSVPGANVLTF
>NA|TRBJ2-3|NA|TRBV7-2
TGTGCCAGCAGCTTAAGCCGGGCAGCCACAGATACGCAGTATTTT
CASSLSRAATDTQYF
>NA|TRBJ2-2|TRBD2|TRBV6-5
TGTGCCAGCAGCCGGCGTCCTAGCGGGGGGGGCGGGGAGCTGTTTTTT
CASSRRPSGGGGELFF